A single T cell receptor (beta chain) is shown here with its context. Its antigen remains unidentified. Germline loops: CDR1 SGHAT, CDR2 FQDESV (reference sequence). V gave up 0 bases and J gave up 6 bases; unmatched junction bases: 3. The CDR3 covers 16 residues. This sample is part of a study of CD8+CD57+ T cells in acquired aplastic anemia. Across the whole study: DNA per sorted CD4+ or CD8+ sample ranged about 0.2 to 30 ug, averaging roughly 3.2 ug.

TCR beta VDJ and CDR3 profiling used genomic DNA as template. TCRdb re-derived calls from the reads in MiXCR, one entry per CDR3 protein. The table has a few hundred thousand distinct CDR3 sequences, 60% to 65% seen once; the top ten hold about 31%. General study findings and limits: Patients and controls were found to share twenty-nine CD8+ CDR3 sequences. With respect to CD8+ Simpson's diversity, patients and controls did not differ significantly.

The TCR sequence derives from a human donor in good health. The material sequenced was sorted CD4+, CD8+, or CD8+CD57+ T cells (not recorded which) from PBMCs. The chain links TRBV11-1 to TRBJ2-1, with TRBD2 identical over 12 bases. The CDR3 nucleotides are TGTGCCAGCAGCTTAGCTGCTAGCGGGAGGGCCAATGAGCAGTTCTTC. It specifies CASSLAASGRANEQFF.